Sequencing of this TCR beta chain was carried out in a study of blood T cell repertoires in COVID-19. About the research overall: There were acute and convalescent COVID-19 samples, and they came from the United States, Italy and Spain.

Original methodology: Nucleated cell number was recorded as an estimate derived from reference gene primer amplification. Profiled with immunoSEQ multiplex PCR; TCRdb holds only in-frame clones, not every one. V, J and clone size are those of that table, while D and trimming were read from the DNA. The profile shows 200,000 to 300,000 clones, about nine tenths of them singletons. CDR1 and CDR2 (germline): SGHDN, FVKESK. V was trimmed by 0 bases and J by 10 bases, leaving 13 bases between them. The CDR3 is made up of 15 amino acids. The sample consisted of peripheral blood. The clonotype originates from a man aged 60-69 years who had recovered from COVID-19. The rearrangement joins TRBV14 to TRBJ1-6; D might be TRBD1 (5 bases). CDR3 in amino acids: CASSQEGRVGSPLHF. In nucleotides, the CDR3 is TGTGCCAGCAGCCAAGAAGGCAGGGTGGGATCACCCCTCCACTTT. The whole variable domain, filled in from reference TRBV14 and TRBJ1-6, reads EAGVTQFPSHSVIEKGQTVTLRCDPISGHDNLYWYRRVMGKEIKFLLHFVKESKQDESGMPNNRFLAERTGGTYSTLKVQPAELEDSGVYFCASSQEGRVGSPLHFGNGTRLTVT.